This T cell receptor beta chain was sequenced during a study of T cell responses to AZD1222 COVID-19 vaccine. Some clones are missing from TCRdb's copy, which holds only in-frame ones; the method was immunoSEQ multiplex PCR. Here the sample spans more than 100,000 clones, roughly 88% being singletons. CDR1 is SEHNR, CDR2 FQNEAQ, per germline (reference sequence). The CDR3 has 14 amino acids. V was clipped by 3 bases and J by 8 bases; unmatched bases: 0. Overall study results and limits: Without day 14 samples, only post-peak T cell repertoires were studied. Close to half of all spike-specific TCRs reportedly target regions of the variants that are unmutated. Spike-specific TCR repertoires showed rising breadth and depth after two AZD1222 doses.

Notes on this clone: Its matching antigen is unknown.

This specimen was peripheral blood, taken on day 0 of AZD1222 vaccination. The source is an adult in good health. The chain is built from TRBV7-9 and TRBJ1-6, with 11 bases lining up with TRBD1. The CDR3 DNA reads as TGTGCCAGCAGCTTGGGACAGGGGGATTCACCCCTCCACTTT. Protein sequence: CASSLGQGDSPLHF. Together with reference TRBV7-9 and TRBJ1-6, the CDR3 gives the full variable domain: DTGVSQNPRHKITKRGQNVTFRCDPISEHNRLYWYRQTLGQGPEFLTYFQNEAQLEKSRLLSDRFSAERPKGSFSTLEIQRTEQGDSAMYLCASSLGQGDSPLHFGNGTRLTVT.